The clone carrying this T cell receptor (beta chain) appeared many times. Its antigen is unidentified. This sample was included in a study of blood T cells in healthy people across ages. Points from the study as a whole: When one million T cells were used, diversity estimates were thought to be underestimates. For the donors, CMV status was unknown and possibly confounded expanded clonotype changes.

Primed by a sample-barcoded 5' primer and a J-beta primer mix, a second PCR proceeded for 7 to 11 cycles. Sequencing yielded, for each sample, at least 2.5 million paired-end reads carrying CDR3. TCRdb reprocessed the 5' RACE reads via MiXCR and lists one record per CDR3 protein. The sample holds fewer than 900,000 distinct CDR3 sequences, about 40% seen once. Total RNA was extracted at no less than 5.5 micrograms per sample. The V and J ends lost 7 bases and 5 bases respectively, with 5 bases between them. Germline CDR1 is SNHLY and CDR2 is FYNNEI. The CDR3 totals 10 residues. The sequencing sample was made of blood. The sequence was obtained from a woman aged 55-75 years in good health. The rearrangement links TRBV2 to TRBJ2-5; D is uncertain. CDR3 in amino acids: CASKVETQYF. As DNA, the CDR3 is TGTGCCAGCAAGGTGGAGACCCAGTACTTC.